What follows is one T cell receptor (beta chain) and its context. Its binding antigen is unknown. It has no much larger one-base neighbor in the sample; base qualities were not kept. V and J lose 5 bases and 2 bases, and a span of 13 bases separates them. CDR3 length: 15 amino acids, cysteine to phenylalanine. Only the CDR3 portion is preserved as DNA: 45 bases, with reading frame beginning at the first base. For CDR1 and CDR2, the germline V gene lists MDHEN and SYDVKM. The sample comes from a study of PD-1 blockade in classical Hodgkin lymphoma (dated by TCRdb to 2019 to 2021). Regarding the complete study: Nivolumab dosing was 3 mg/kg intravenously every 2 weeks, continuing until either disease progression or unacceptable toxicity. A peripheral blood immune signature of response to PD-1 blockade in classical Hodgkin lymphoma was defined using TCR beta sequencing and CyTOF. The full study reports these points: Diversity was lower in patients who began nivolumab less than 1 year after ASCT, so these patients were left out of later analyses to avoid confounding by immune reconstitution. Baseline diversity similar to that of newly diagnosed patients was observed in trial patients achieving complete response, whereas significantly lower diversity was observed in partial responders and progressors. CD4+ but not CD8+ TCR diversity rose significantly by C4D1 (p=0.0027 vs p=0.16), most apparent in complete responders (p=0.02). Baseline TCR diversity was reported as lower in newly diagnosed patients than in healthy donors, and lower still in relapsed/refractory patients. Only a single clinical trial cohort was studied, and what caused the repertoire differences, possibly disease activity or prior therapy, remained undefined.

The sample's time point label, in plain terms: cycle 2 day 1 (C2D1) of nivolumab. Every trial patient had relapsed after autologous stem cell transplantation, and cohorts A, B and C differed in prior brentuximab vedotin exposure. A total of about 51 patients with relapsed/refractory classical Hodgkin lymphoma made up the trial cohort, and each patient's best overall response was complete response, partial response or progressive disease. In the multi-cohort phase II CheckMate 205 trial, trial patients received single-agent nivolumab. An independent review committee assessed best overall response using the 2007 International Working Group response criteria. Trial PBMCs were collected immediately before nivolumab initiation (C1D1) and during therapy at cycle 2 day 1 and cycle 4 day 1. Peripheral blood was collected in 8 mL Vacutainer Cell Preparation Tubes, from which PBMCs were isolated by centrifugation and then cryopreserved.

Genomic DNA was isolated using the Qiagen DNeasy kit from unsorted PBMCs as well as from negatively selected CD4+ and CD8+ fractions. Amplification of TCR beta CDR3 regions was done by immunoSEQ multiplex PCR with primers that anneal to V and J segments. A synthetic immune receptor repertoire was used to minimize amplification bias, and remaining bias was computationally removed after sequencing. On the authors' methods: Custom Python scripts were used to quantify repertoire diversity as the Shannon entropy index. Unsorted, CD4+ and CD8+ repertoires were analyzed separately, except in combined analyses where CD4+ and CD8+ sequences were merged in silico. A clone counted as expanded when the clone's frequency after treatment rose at least 2-fold relative to C1D1, and clones undetected at baseline were given a pseudocount of 0.5. Clones with 0 or 1 copy at C1D1 were defined as singleton clones, while clones with 2 or more copies were defined as non-singleton clones. By matching protein sequences in sorted samples from the same patient, clones expanded in unsorted samples were annotated as CD4+, CD8+ or unknown. Wilcoxon tests on paired samples were used to test diversity changes from C1D1 to C4D1. As stored in TCRdb, this immuneACCESS dataset retains in-frame rearrangements with V and J assigned. A fraction of the clones does not appear; measured against another copy, unresolved V genes explain less than half of the discrepancy, and the remainder lacks a known reason. V, J and clone size derive from that table, while D and trimming were established from the DNA sequence. The sample table lists 90,000 or so clones, about nine tenths of them with a count of one. Together, the top ten hold about 2.7% of the sample.

The sequencing here drew on peripheral blood mononuclear cells (PBMCs), taken before the second cycle of nivolumab. The rearranged chain carries TRBV28 and TRBJ2-4; the D segment cannot be called with confidence. The clonotype was recovered from a human donor with classical Hodgkin lymphoma. The CDR3 region has the sequence CASSTHHSSKNIQYF. In nucleotides, the sequence is TGTGCCAGCAGTACCCATCACTCTTCCAAAAACATTCAGTACTTC.